This TCR beta chain is from a study of blood T cell repertoires in COVID-19. Original data processing: Reference gene primer amplification in the assay estimated nucleated cell counts. Sequencing used immunoSEQ multiplex PCR; TCRdb keeps in-frame clones, though not all of them. That table supplies the V and J calls and clone size; D and trimming were determined from the DNA. The sample records approximately 140,000 clones, roughly 76% being singletons. Per germline, CDR1 SGHVS and CDR2 FQNEAQ. The ends were cut back, 1 base at V and 4 bases at J, with 13 bases in the middle. There are 15 residues in the CDR3.

The receptor was isolated from a human donor with acute or convalescent COVID-19. The donor label of this sample is uncertain. The rearrangement uses TRBV7-8 and TRBJ1-2; TRBD1 is a possible D gene (6 bases). The sequenced sample consisted of peripheral blood. CDR3 amino acids: CASSLGGNRVYGYTF. In nucleotides, the CDR3 is TGTGCCAGCAGCTTAGGGGGGAACAGGGTCTATGGCTACACCTTC.